This T cell receptor beta chain comes out of a study of blood T cell repertoires in COVID-19. Turning to the study itself: COVID-19 samples from acute and convalescent phases originated in the United States, Italy and Spain. PBMCs, B-cell-depleted T cells, or T cells were the source of the cDNA or gDNA that made up the material.

Authors' analysis steps: Cell counts per sample came from amplifying reference gene primers. Method: immunoSEQ multiplex PCR; TCRdb's copy keeps in-frame clones and lacks some. That table is the source of V, J and clone size, and D and trimming were worked out from the DNA. The table shows about 170,000 clones, with around 86% occurring only once. CDR1 and CDR2 (germline): MNHEY, SVGAGI. The CDR3 is made up of 14 amino acids. The V and J ends lost 4 bases and 9 bases respectively, with 16 bases between them. Sequenced sample: peripheral blood. This clonotype was sampled from a man between 65 and 85 years old with acute or convalescent COVID-19. The chain joins TRBV6-5 to TRBJ2-1, with D maybe TRBD2 (6 bases). The CDR3 loop is CASSSPFGGSEQFF. DNA for the CDR3: TGTGCCAGCAGTTCTCCCTTTGGGGGGTCTGAGCAGTTCTTC.